The clone carrying this T cell receptor (beta chain) was seen a few times. The data were taken from a study of blood T cell repertoires in COVID-19. Profiled with immunoSEQ multiplex PCR; TCRdb holds only in-frame clones, not every one. The table lists around 260,000 clones, around 85% of them singletons, with around 1% in the top ten. CDR1 SGHTS and CDR2 YDEGEE come from the germline V gene. Trimming took off 4 bases at V and 5 bases at J, with 10 bases between the two ends. The CDR3 covers 13 residues. Sequencing was performed on peripheral blood. The sequence was obtained from a human donor with COVID-19, enrolled during active disease. The donor label of this sample is uncertain. This chain joins TRBV5-8 and TRBJ1-5; tentatively, D is TRBD1 (5 bases). CDR3 in amino acids: CASSRTRDQPQHF. CDR3 nucleotide sequence: TGTGCCAGCAGCCGAACCAGGGATCAGCCCCAGCATTTT.